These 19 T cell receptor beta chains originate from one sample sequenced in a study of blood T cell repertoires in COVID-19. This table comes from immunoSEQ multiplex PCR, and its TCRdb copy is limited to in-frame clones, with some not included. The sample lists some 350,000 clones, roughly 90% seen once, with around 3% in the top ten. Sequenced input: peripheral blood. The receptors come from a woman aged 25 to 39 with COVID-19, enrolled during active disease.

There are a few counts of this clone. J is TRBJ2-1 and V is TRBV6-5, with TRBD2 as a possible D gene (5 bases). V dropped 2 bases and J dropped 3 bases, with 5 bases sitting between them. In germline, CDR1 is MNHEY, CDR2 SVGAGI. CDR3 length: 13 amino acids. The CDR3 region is CASSYTSYNEQFF. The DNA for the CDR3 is TGTGCCAGCAGTTACACTAGCTACAATGAGCAGTTCTTC.

The CDR3 sequence is CASSLAGTNYGYTF. The CDR3 coding sequence is TGTGCCTCCTCCCTTGCCGGTACCAACTATGGCTACACCTTC. The rearrangement links TRBV19 to TRBJ1-2; D unresolved. V was pared by 11 bases and J by 2 bases, with 18 bases between. CDR1 and CDR2 from the germline V gene are LNHDA and SQIVND (reference sequence). This CDR3 contains 14 residues. Looking up the rest from reference TRBV19 and TRBJ1-2 gives the full variable domain: DGGITQSPKYLFRKEGQNVTLSCEQNLNHDAMYWYRQDPGQGLRLIYYSQIVNDFQKGDIAEGYSVSREKKESFPLTVTSAQKNPTAFYLCASSLAGTNYGYTFGSGTRLTVV.

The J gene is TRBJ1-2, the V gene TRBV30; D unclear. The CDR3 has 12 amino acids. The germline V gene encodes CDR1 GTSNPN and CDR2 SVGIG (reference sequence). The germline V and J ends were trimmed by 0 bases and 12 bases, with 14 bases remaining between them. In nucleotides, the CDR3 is TGTGCCTGGAGTGTATTTTGCAGGCGGGACACCTTC. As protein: CAWSVFCRRDTF.

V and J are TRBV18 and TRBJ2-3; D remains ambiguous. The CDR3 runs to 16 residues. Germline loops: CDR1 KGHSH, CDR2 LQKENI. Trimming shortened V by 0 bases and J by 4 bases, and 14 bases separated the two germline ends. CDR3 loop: CASSPPVSNSADTQYF. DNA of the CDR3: TGTGCCAGCTCACCACCGGTTTCCAACAGTGCAGATACGCAGTATTTT.

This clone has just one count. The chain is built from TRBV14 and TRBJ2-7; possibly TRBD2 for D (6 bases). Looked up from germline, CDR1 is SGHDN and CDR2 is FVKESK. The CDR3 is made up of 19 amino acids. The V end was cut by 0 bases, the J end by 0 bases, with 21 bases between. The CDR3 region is CASSQDTLWGGEDSYEQYF. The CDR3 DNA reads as TGTGCCAGCAGCCAAGACACCTTATGGGGTGGGGAGGACTCCTACGAGCAGTACTTC.

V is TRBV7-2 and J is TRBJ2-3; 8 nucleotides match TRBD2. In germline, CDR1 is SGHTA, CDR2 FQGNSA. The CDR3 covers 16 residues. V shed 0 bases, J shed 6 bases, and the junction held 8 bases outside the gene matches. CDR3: CASSLAGGAGVDTQYF. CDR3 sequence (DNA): TGTGCCAGCAGCTTAGCCGGGGGAGCGGGAGTGGATACGCAGTATTTT.

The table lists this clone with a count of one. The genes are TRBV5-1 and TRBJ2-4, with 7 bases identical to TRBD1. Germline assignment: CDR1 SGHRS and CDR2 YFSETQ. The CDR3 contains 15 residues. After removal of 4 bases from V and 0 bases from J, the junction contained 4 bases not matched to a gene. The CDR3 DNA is TGCGCCAGCAGCACGGGACAGCTAGCCAAAAACATTCAGTACTTC. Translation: CASSTGQLAKNIQYF.

The CDR3 is CASSPRVGYGYTF. CDR3 coding DNA: TGCGCCAGCAGCCCACGGGTTGGATATGGCTACACCTTC. This chain joins TRBV4-3 and TRBJ1-2; D gene ambiguous. Germline CDR1 and CDR2: LGHNA and YSLEER. This CDR3 comprises 13 residues. The V and J ends lost 4 bases and 5 bases respectively, with 11 bases between them.

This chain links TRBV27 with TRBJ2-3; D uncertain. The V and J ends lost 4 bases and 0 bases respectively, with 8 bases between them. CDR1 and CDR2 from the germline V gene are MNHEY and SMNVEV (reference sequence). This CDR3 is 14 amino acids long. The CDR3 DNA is TGTGCCAGCAGTTGGGCTGCTAGCACAGATACGCAGTATTTT. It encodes CASSWAASTDTQYF.

This chain's CDR3 is CASSLERWAGGGTDTQYF. The CDR3 coding sequence is TGTGCCAGCAGCTTAGAAAGATGGGCGGGAGGTGGAACAGATACGCAGTATTTT. The chain links TRBV7-2 to TRBJ2-3; 8 bases align to TRBD2. Losses at the gene ends were 1 base for V and 3 bases for J; bases not matched to a gene: 12. This CDR3 is 18 amino acids long. Germline assignment: CDR1 SGHTA and CDR2 FQGNSA. Full variable domain (missing parts from reference TRBV7-2 and TRBJ2-3): GAGVSQSPSNKVTEKGKDVELRCDPISGHTALYWYRQSLGQGLEFLIYFQGNSAPDKSGLPSDRFSAERTGGSVSTLTIQRTQQEDSAVYLCASSLERWAGGGTDTQYFGPGTRLTVL.

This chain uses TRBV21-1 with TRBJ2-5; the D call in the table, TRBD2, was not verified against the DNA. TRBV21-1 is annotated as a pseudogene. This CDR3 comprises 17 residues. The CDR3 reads CASSKKGLAGVQETQYF. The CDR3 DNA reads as TGTGCCAGCAGCAAAAAGGGGCTAGCGGGAGTCCAAGAGACCCAGTACTTC.

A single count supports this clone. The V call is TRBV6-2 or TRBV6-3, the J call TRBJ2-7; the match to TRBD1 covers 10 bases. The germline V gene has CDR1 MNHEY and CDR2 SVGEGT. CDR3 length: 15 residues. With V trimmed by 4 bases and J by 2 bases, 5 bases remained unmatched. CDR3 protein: CASSLEGQGPYEQYF. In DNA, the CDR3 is TGTGCCAGCAGTTTAGAGGGACAGGGGCCCTACGAGCAGTACTTC.

In nucleotides, the CDR3 is TGTGCCACCAGTGATTTGGGGCTGCACTCCTACAATGAGCAGTTCTTC. Encoded protein: CATSDLGLHSYNEQFF. The chain employs TRBV24-1 and TRBJ2-1, with unresolved D. This CDR3 has 16 amino acids. The germline CDR1 and CDR2 sequences are KGHDR and SFDVKD. The V and J ends lost 0 bases and 0 bases respectively, with 8 bases between them.

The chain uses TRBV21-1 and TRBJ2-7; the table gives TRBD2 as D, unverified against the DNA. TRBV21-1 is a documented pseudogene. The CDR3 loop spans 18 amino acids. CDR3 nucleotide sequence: TGTGCCAGCAGCAAAGTCCCCGCGACTAGCTCCAGCTCCTACGAGCAGTACGTC. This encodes CASSKVPATSSSSYEQYV.

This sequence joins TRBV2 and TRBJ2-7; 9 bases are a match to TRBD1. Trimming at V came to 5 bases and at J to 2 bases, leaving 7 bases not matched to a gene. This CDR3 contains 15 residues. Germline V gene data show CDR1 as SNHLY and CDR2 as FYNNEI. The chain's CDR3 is CASSLGQGWAYEQYF. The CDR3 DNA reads TGTGCCAGCAGTCTTGGACAGGGGTGGGCCTACGAGCAGTACTTC. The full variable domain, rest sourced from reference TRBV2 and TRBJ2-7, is EPEVTQTPSHQVTQMGQEVILRCVPISNHLYFYWYRQILGQKVEFLVSFYNNEISEKSEIFDDQFSVERPDGSNFTLKIRSTKLEDSAMYFCASSLGQGWAYEQYFGPGTRLTVT.

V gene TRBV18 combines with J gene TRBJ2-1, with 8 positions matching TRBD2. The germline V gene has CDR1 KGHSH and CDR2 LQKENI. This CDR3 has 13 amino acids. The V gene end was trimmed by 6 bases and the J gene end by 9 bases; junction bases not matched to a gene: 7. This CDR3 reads CASSLALAGEQFF. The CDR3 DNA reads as TGTGCCAGCTCCCTCGCCCTAGCGGGTGAGCAGTTCTTC.

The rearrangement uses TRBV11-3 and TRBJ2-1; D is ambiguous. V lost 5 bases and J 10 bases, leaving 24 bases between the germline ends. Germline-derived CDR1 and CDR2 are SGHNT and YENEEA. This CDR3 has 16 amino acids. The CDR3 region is CASSPAVAILFGEQFF. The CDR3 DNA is TGTGCCAGCAGCCCCGCTGTGGCTATTCTCTTCGGGGAGCAGTTCTTC.

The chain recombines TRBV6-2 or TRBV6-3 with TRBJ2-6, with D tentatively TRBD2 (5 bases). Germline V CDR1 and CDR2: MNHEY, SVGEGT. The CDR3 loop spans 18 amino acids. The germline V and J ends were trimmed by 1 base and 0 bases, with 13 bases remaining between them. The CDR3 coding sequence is TGTGCCAGCAGTTACTGGGCACCGGGGAGCTCTGGGGCCAACGTCCTGACTTTC. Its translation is CASSYWAPGSSGANVLTF.

This CDR3 reads CASSRTSGSTDTQYF. DNA of the CDR3: TGTGCCAGCAGTAGGACTAGCGGGAGCACAGATACGCAGTATTTT. The J gene is TRBJ2-3, the V gene TRBV5-8; 11 bases agree with TRBD2. There are 15 residues in the CDR3. Trimming cost V 5 bases and J 0 bases; bases outside gene matches: 2. Looked up from germline, CDR1 is SGHTS and CDR2 is YDEGEE.